What follows are 10 T cell receptor beta chains derived from one specimen sequenced in a study of blood T cell repertoires in COVID-19. The table came from immunoSEQ multiplex PCR; TCRdb's copy has only in-frame clones and leaves some out. The data hold approximately 49,000 clones, with roughly 89% observed a single time. The source material was peripheral blood. These receptors were taken from a man aged 45-65 years with acute or convalescent COVID-19.

The CDR3 here is CASSLAMFGGGYTF. The DNA for the CDR3 is TGCGCCAGCAGCTTGGCTATGTTCGGAGGTGGCTACACCTTC. The rearrangement joins TRBV5-1 to TRBJ1-2; no clear D. CDR3 length equals 14 residues. V dropped 0 bases and J dropped 7 bases, with 13 bases sitting between them. CDR1 SGHRS and CDR2 YFSETQ come from the germline V gene.

The chain recombines TRBV11-2 with TRBJ2-3, with D hard to call. This CDR3 is 17 amino acids long. CDR1 SGHAT and CDR2 FQNNGV come from the germline V gene. V lost 2 bases to trimming and J lost 2 bases, with 17 bases between them. CDR3 nucleotides: TGTGCCAGCAGCTTAATAGCCGCAACGCGCCCCACAGATACGCAGTATTTT. Translating gives CASSLIAATRPTDTQYF. Full variable domain (outside the CDR3, taken from reference TRBV11-2 and TRBJ2-3): EAGVAQSPRYKIIEKRQSVAFWCNPISGHATLYWYQQILGQGPKLLIQFQNNGVVDDSQLPKDRFSAERLKGVDSTLKIQPAKLEDSAVYLCASSLIAATRPTDTQYFGPGTRLTVL.

The chain has TRBV2 and TRBJ2-2; 8 bases align to TRBD2. Germline values: CDR1 SNHLY, CDR2 FYNNEI. With 8 bases clipped from V and 6 bases from J, the junction kept 8 bases outside the gene matches. The CDR3 extends over 14 amino acids. The CDR3 spells CASGGLALAGELFF. CDR3 DNA sequence: TGTGCCAGCGGCGGACTAGCTTTGGCCGGGGAGCTGTTTTTT.

The J gene is TRBJ1-5, the V gene TRBV4-1, with D possibly matching TRBD1 (5 bases). The CDR3 covers 14 residues. Germline assignment: CDR1 MGHRA and CDR2 YSYEKL. Between the trimmed V and J ends, which lost 4 bases and 6 bases, there was a span of 13 bases. In DNA form, the CDR3 reads TGCGCCAGCAGCCTAGACCAGGGTAGTCAGCCCCAGCATTTT. This sequence encodes CASSLDQGSQPQHF.

This chain connects TRBV7-9 to TRBJ2-3, with 9 positions matching TRBD2. V was clipped by 1 base and J by 4 bases; unmatched bases: 6. The CDR3 is made up of 16 amino acids. Germline assignment: CDR1 SEHNR and CDR2 FQNEAQ (reference sequence). The CDR3 region is CASSLGNSGSADTQYF. Here the CDR3 DNA reads TGTGCCAGCAGCTTAGGTAATAGCGGGAGCGCAGATACGCAGTATTTT.

This clone is a singleton in its sample. This chain connects TRBV11-2 to TRBJ2-2, with D uncertain. Germline V gene sequence: CDR1 SGHAT, CDR2 FQNNGV. The germline V and J ends were trimmed by 1 base and 0 bases, with 6 bases remaining between them. This CDR3 is 15 amino acids long. The DNA of the CDR3 is TGTGCCAGCAGCTTAGTCCTCGCGAACACCGGGGAGCTGTTTTTT. This gives the protein CASSLVLANTGELFF.

The gene calls are TRBV9 and TRBJ2-7; TRBD2 agrees at 13 bases. CDR3 length equals 15 residues. Germline CDR1 SGDLS, CDR2 YYNGEE. V lost 6 bases and J lost 3; bases outside the gene matches: 6. The CDR3 nucleotides read TGTGCCAGCAACCCAGGGACTAGCGGGAACTACGAGCAGTACTTC. This translates into CASNPGTSGNYEQYF.

V usage is TRBV7-9 and J usage is TRBJ1-1; 8 bases are shared with TRBD1. CDR1 is SEHNR and CDR2 is FQNEAQ in the germline V gene (reference sequence). The CDR3 loop spans 15 amino acids. Trimming took 3 bases from V and 8 from J; bases not matched to a gene: 11. CDR3 loop: CASSFMTGEGTEAFF. The CDR3, as DNA: TGTGCCAGCAGCTTTATGACAGGGGAGGGTACGGAAGCTTTCTTT.

This chain connects TRBV11-3 to TRBJ2-1; the match to TRBD1 covers 8 bases. Germline assignment: CDR1 SGHNT and CDR2 YENEEA. The length of the CDR3 is 17 residues. V lost 5 bases and J lost 0; bases outside the gene matches: 9. CDR3 nucleotides: TGTGCCAGCAGCCCCCGGACAGGGATTAGCTCCTACAATGAGCAGTTCTTC. This translates into CASSPRTGISSYNEQFF. The full variable domain, rest sourced from reference TRBV11-3 and TRBJ2-1, is EAGVVQSPRYKIIEKKQPVAFWCNPISGHNTLYWYLQNLGQGPELLIRYENEEAVDDSQLPKDRFSAERLKGVDSTLKIQPAELGDSAVYLCASSPRTGISSYNEQFFGPGTRLTVL.

The chain employs TRBV5-1 and TRBJ2-7; D call uncertain. The germline gives CDR1 SGHRS, CDR2 YFSETQ. The V end lost 0 bases, the J end lost 3 bases, and 13 bases lay between the germline ends. The CDR3 sequence is 15 residues long. This CDR3 reads CASSLGTGVLYEQYF. CDR3 DNA sequence: TGCGCCAGCAGCTTGGGTACCGGAGTCCTCTACGAGCAGTACTTC.